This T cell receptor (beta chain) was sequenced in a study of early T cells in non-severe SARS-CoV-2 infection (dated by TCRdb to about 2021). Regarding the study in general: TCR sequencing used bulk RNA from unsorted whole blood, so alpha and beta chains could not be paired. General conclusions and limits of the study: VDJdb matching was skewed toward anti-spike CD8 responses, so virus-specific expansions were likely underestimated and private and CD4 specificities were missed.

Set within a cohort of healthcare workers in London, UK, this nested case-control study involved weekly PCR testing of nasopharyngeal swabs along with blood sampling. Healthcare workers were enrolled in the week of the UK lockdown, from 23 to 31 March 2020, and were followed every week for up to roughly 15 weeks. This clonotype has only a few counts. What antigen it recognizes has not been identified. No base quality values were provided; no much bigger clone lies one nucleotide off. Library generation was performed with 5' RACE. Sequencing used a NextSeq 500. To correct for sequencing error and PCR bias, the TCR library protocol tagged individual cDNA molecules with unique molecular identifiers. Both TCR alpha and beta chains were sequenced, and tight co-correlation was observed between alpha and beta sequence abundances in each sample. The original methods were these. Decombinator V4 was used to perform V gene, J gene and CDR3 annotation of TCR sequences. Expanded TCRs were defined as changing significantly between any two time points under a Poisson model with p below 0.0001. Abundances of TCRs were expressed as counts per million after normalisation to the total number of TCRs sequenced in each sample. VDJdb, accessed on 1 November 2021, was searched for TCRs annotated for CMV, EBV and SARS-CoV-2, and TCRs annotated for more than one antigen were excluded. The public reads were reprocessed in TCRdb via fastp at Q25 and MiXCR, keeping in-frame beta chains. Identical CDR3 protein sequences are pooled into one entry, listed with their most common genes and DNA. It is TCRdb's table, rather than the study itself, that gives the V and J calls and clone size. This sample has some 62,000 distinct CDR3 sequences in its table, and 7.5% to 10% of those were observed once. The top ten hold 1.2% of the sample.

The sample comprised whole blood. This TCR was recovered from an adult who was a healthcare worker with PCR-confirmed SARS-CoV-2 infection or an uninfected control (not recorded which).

The nucleotide sequence reads TGTGCCAGTCAAGACGGGGGAGATACGCAGTATTTT. It is translated as CASQDGGDTQYF. The chain links TRBV2 with TRBJ2-3; matching of 6 bases hints at TRBD2 as the D gene. There are 12 amino acids in the CDR3, from cysteine to phenylalanine inclusive. CDR3 DNA is the only sequence kept; it has 36 bases, read in frame from the first base. Trimming costs V 9 bases and J 5 bases, and their ends lie 12 bases apart. Looking up the germline V gene yields CDR1 SNHLY and CDR2 FYNNEI.